The 29 T cell receptor beta chains given below trace back to one sample, sequenced in a study of blood T cells in healthy people across ages. For the second PCR, which ran for 7 to 11 cycles, a sample-barcoded 5' primer and a J-beta primer mix were used. TCRdb ran MiXCR on the 5' RACE reads and lists one entry per CDR3 protein. Among about 580,000 distinct CDR3 sequences listed, around 48% were seen once. The sequenced sample was blood. The receptors originated from a man older than 75 in good health.

The chain carries TRBV12-3 or TRBV12-4 and TRBJ2-5, with 7 bases aligning to TRBD1. V trimming: 6 bases; J trimming: 6 bases; junction bases outside the gene matches: 13. There are 15 residues in the CDR3. CDR3 residues: CASSTGTVPGKTQYF. The CDR3 DNA sequence: TGTGCCAGCAGCACCGGGACAGTGCCAGGGAAGACCCAGTACTTC.

The chain joins TRBV20-1 to TRBJ2-3, with D possibly being TRBD2 (6 bases). Germline V gene lookup returns CDR1 DFQATT and CDR2 SNEGSKA (reference sequence). The length of the CDR3 is 14 residues. Trimming took off 3 bases at V and 6 bases at J, with 16 bases between the two ends. Here the CDR3 DNA reads TGCAGTGCTAGGGAACTAGCCGGAGTGGATACGCAGTATTTT. As protein: CSARELAGVDTQYF.

This clonotype was counted ten times or more. The chain is built from TRBV6-5 and TRBJ2-3, with TRBD2 as a possible D gene (7 bases). The CDR3 runs 19 residues. Trimming took 0 bases from V and 3 from J, leaving 22 bases between them. In germline, CDR1 is MNHEY, CDR2 SVGAGI. The CDR3 DNA sequence: TGTGCCAGCAGTTACTCCCCGGGAACAGGGACGGGGGGTACAGATACGCAGTATTTT. Residues: CASSYSPGTGTGGTDTQYF.

The genes are TRBV28 and TRBJ1-3; D ambiguous. This CDR3 spans 15 amino acids. Germline V gene data show CDR1 as MDHEN and CDR2 as SYDVKM. Trimming stripped 4 bases from V and 3 bases from J, with 13 bases between. The CDR3 DNA is TGTGCCAGCAGTTACCCAAGTAGGGATGGAAACACCATATATTTT. This gives the protein CASSYPSRDGNTIYF.

With regard to this clonotype: The junction and the germline gene differ at one end; a read error may be behind it. The J gene is TRBJ1-2, the V gene TRBV6-6, with D possibly being TRBD1 (5 bases). This CDR3 comprises 15 residues. Per the germline V gene, CDR1 is MNHNY and CDR2 is SVGAGI (reference sequence). CDR3 nucleotides: TGCGCCAGCAGTTATGGGGTAGGGGTGTCATATGGCTACACCTTC. Translation gives CASSYGVGVSYGYTF.

The table lists this clonotype with a few counts. The CDR3 loop is CASSLVREYQYF. CDR3 DNA: TGTGCCAGCAGCTTAGTTAGGGAATACCAGTATTTT. The rearrangement joins TRBV7-2 to TRBJ2-3; D remains unclear. The CDR3 consists of 12 residues. Deletions cut 1 base from V and 12 bases from J, with 11 bases between. Germline V gene data show CDR1 as SGHTA and CDR2 as FQGNSA.

This chain links TRBV9 with TRBJ2-7; 9 nucleotides agree with TRBD1. The germline CDR1 and CDR2 sequences are SGDLS and YYNGEE. With 3 bases clipped from V and 3 bases from J, the junction kept 4 bases outside the gene matches. CDR3 length: 14 residues. The DNA for the CDR3 is TGTGCCAGCAGCGCCGGGACAGGGATCTACGAGCAGTACTTC. This encodes CASSAGTGIYEQYF.

This clonotype occurred a few times. The chain is built from TRBV4-2 and TRBJ1-2; the D gene is possibly TRBD1 (6 bases). Trimming removed 0 bases from V and 5 bases from J, with 16 bases in between. CDR3 size: 16 residues. From germline, CDR1 is LGHNA and CDR2 YNFKEQ. CDR3 DNA sequence: TGTGCCAGCAGCCAAGACGGGGGAGGCAGGGGATATGGCTACACCTTC. It specifies CASSQDGGGRGYGYTF.

CDR3 bases: TGTGCCAGCATTCCTATGGGAGTAGCGGGTGAGCAGTTCTTC. Translation: CASIPMGVAGEQFF. The chain links TRBV5-5 to TRBJ2-1, with 7 positions matching TRBD2. Germline V CDR1 and CDR2: SGHKS, YYEKEE (reference sequence). V dropped 6 bases and J dropped 9; count of bases not matched to a gene: 12. This CDR3 is 14 amino acids long.

The rearrangement links TRBV5-1 to TRBJ2-7; TRBD1 matches 9 bases. The CDR3 consists of 17 residues. V lost 2 bases, J lost 5 bases, and 14 bases stayed unmatched. Per the germline V gene, CDR1 is SGHRS and CDR2 is YFSETQ. CDR3 protein: CASSLNAPGQGTNEQYF. For the CDR3, the DNA is TGCGCCAGCAGCTTAAACGCACCGGGACAGGGTACCAACGAGCAGTACTTC.

The V and J genes are TRBV11-2 and TRBJ1-2, with unresolved D. Germline CDR1 and CDR2: SGHAT and FQNNGV. This CDR3 has 12 amino acids. The ends were cut back, 0 bases at V and 8 bases at J, with 7 bases in the middle. As DNA, the CDR3 is TGTGCCAGCAGCTTAGAATTGAGCGGCTACACCTTC. Translation: CASSLELSGYTF.

This clonotype has only one observation. A much more abundant neighbour one base away suggests this may be a read error. The chain uses TRBV29-1 and TRBJ2-1; TRBD1 aligns across 8 bases. J was trimmed by 9 bases and V by 6 bases; bases with no gene match: 16. The germline V gene has CDR1 SQVTM and CDR2 ANQGSEA. The CDR3 loop spans 15 amino acids. CDR3 region: CSVPPGQDTTGEQFF. CDR3 DNA sequence: TGCAGCGTACCGCCGGGACAGGACACCACAGGTGAGCAGTTCTTC.

This clonotype was detected only a few times. The chain carries TRBV15 and TRBJ2-1; no clear D gene. Trimming stripped 3 bases from V and 9 bases from J, with 18 bases between. Looked up from germline, CDR1 is LNHNV and CDR2 is YYDKDF (reference sequence). The CDR3 is made up of 15 amino acids. The CDR3, as DNA: TGTGCCACCAGCAGCGAGCGCCCAGCCGTCAGTGAGCAGTTCTTC. Translating gives CATSSERPAVSEQFF.

V usage is TRBV10-3 and J usage is TRBJ1-5; D gene unclear. Germline values: CDR1 ENHRY, CDR2 SYGVKD. Trimming stripped 10 bases from V and 2 bases from J, with 3 bases between. The CDR3 consists of 10 residues. CDR3 protein: CATGNQPQHF. The CDR3 nucleotides read TGTGCCACTGGCAATCAGCCCCAGCATTTT.

The chain joins TRBV4-2 to TRBJ1-3; D might be TRBD1 (5 bases). CDR1 LGHNA and CDR2 YNFKEQ come from the germline V gene. The V and J ends lost 4 bases and 3 bases respectively, with 19 bases between them. The CDR3 totals 17 residues. CDR3 nucleotides: TGTGCCAGCAGCCCAGAAACAGCCCCTGGGGGTGGAAACACCATATATTTT. Translated: CASSPETAPGGGNTIYF.

This sequence joins TRBV2 and TRBJ1-2; TRBD1 aligns across 8 bases. CDR3 length: 16 residues. Germline-derived CDR1 and CDR2 are SNHLY and FYNNEI. The trim removed 8 bases at V and 8 bases at J, leaving 19 bases unmatched. The CDR3 here is CASAAQGAVSRWGYTF. The CDR3 DNA is TGTGCCAGCGCCGCCCAGGGGGCGGTTAGTCGTTGGGGCTACACCTTC.

This clonotype was observed a few times. The chain joins TRBV6-2 or TRBV6-3 to TRBJ2-1; D is unclear. The CDR3 sequence is 14 residues long. CDR1 and CDR2 (germline): MNHEY, SVGEGT. The ends were cut back, 2 bases at V and 4 bases at J, with 9 bases in the middle. CDR3 DNA: TGTGCCAGCAGTTACGACCCTAATTACAATGAGCAGTTCTTC. This encodes CASSYDPNYNEQFF.

This clonotype was observed a handful of times. This chain uses TRBV20-1 with TRBJ2-3, with D tentatively TRBD1 (5 bases). Trimming pared 6 bases from V and 3 bases from J, leaving 7 bases between. Germline CDR1 and CDR2: DFQATT and SNEGSKA (reference sequence). This CDR3 is built from 11 residues. CDR3 DNA: TGCAGTGCCCAGGGAACAGATACGCAGTATTTT. Its protein product is CSAQGTDTQYF.

The chain joins TRBV15 to TRBJ2-5; no clear D gene. This CDR3 comprises 13 residues. CDR1 is LNHNV, CDR2 YYDKDF, per germline (reference sequence). V was shortened by 0 bases and J by 3 bases, with 5 bases between the two germline ends. CDR3: CATSRELEETQYF. The CDR3 DNA follows: TGTGCCACCAGCAGAGAGCTCGAAGAGACCCAGTACTTC.

The V and J genes are TRBV20-1 and TRBJ1-4, with D perhaps matching TRBD1 (5 bases). There are 15 residues in the CDR3. With 3 bases removed from V and 0 bases from J, the gap between germline ends came to 11 bases. Germline V gene sequence: CDR1 DFQATT, CDR2 SNEGSKA (reference sequence). CDR3 coding DNA: TGCAGTGCTAGTACGGGGGGGTCAACTAATGAAAAACTGTTTTTT. This encodes CSASTGGSTNEKLFF.

Points on this clonotype: The junction differs from germline at one of its ends, possibly a read error. The chain combines TRBV5-1 with TRBJ2-3, with a tentative D call TRBD1 (5 bases). Germline lookup yields CDR1 SGHRS and CDR2 YFSETQ. This CDR3 spans 13 amino acids. The CDR3 coding sequence is TGCGCCAGCAGCTTGGTCCTAACAGGTACGCAGTATTTT. This encodes CASSLVLTGTQYF.

The V call is TRBV12-5, the J call TRBJ2-3; D remains unclear. The CDR3 covers 13 residues. In germline, CDR1 is LGHNT, CDR2 FRNRAP. Trimming shortened V by 6 bases and J by 1 base, and 8 bases separated the two germline ends. The CDR3 loop is CASGRSGTDTQYF. In nucleotides, the CDR3 is TGTGCTAGTGGCCGGTCCGGCACAGATACGCAGTATTTT.

The V and J genes are TRBV7-9 and TRBJ2-1; no clear D gene. CDR1 is SEHNR, CDR2 FQNEAQ, per germline (reference sequence). Trimming removed 4 bases at V and 8 bases at J, with 6 bases between. CDR3 length: 11 residues. The CDR3 sequence is CASSYKYEQFF. The CDR3 DNA is TGTGCCAGCAGCTACAAGTATGAGCAGTTCTTC.

This clonotype was counted only a few times. This chain connects TRBV6-6 to TRBJ1-1; 7 bases line up with TRBD1. J lost 4 bases, V lost 0 bases, and 2 bases had no gene match. This CDR3 is 14 amino acids long. Looked up from germline, CDR1 is MNHNY and CDR2 is SVGAGI (reference sequence). CDR3 region: CASSYSTGITEAFF. DNA of the CDR3: TGTGCCAGCAGTTACTCGACAGGGATCACTGAAGCTTTCTTT.

This clonotype occurred a few times. The chain uses TRBV9 and TRBJ1-2, with D perhaps TRBD1 (5 bases). This CDR3 region has 15 residues. The germline CDR1 and CDR2 sequences are SGDLS and YYNGEE. Trimming cost V 4 bases and J 6 bases, with 19 bases left between them. DNA for the CDR3: TGTGCCAGCAGCCCTCGACTCCAGGGCAAGGATGGCTACACCTTC. Encoded protein: CASSPRLQGKDGYTF.

This clonotype was recorded at least ten times. J is TRBJ2-1 and V is TRBV7-8; TRBD2 matches at 10 bases. The V gene end was trimmed by 2 bases and the J gene end by 7 bases; junction bases not matched to a gene: 5. The CDR3 contains 15 residues. Germline lookup yields CDR1 SGHVS and CDR2 FQNEAQ. DNA for the CDR3: TGTGCCAGCAGCTTATTCCTAGCGGGAGATAATGAGCAGTTCTTC. Protein sequence: CASSLFLAGDNEQFF.

This sequence joins TRBV10-3 and TRBJ1-2, with TRBD1 matching 9 bases. The germline V gene has CDR1 ENHRY and CDR2 SYGVKD. With V trimmed by 5 bases and J by 2 bases, 3 bases remained unmatched. The CDR3 covers 14 residues. The CDR3 sequence is CAISWTGDNYGYTF. The DNA for the CDR3 is TGTGCCATCAGTTGGACAGGGGACAACTATGGCTACACCTTC.

The chain recombines TRBV24-1 with TRBJ2-3; the D gene is possibly TRBD2 (6 bases). V lost 3 bases and J lost 4, with 22 bases in between. Germline V gene data show CDR1 as KGHDR and CDR2 as SFDVKD. The CDR3 spans 18 residues. CDR3 DNA: TGTGCCACCAGTGATAGGCGGGCGTCTGGAGGGGCCGCAGATACGCAGTATTTT. Amino acid sequence: CATSDRRASGGAADTQYF.

This clonotype was counted a few times. J is TRBJ2-1 and V is TRBV20-1; 10 bases align to TRBD2. This CDR3 contains 16 residues. After removal of 7 bases from V and 3 bases from J, the junction contained 12 bases not matched to a gene. Germline V gene lookup returns CDR1 DFQATT and CDR2 SNEGSKA (reference sequence). The CDR3 reads CSVLTTTSGNYNEQFF. CDR3 DNA sequence: TGCAGTGTTCTTACGACTACTAGCGGGAACTACAATGAGCAGTTCTTC.